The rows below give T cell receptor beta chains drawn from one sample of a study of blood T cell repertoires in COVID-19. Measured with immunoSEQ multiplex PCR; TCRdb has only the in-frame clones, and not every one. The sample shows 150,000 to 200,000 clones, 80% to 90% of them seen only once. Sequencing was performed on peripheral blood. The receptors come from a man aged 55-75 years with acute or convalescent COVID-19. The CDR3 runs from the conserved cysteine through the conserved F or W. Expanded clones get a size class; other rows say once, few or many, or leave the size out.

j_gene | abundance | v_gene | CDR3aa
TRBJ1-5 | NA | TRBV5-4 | CASSLGPGNQPQHF
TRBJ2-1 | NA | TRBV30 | CAWDNRLAGAGGQFF
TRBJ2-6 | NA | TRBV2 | CASSEPRGGANVLTF
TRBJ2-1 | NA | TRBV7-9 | CASSLAGGTLYNEQFF
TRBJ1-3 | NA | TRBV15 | CATSIGESMGNTIYF
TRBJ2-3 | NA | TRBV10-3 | CAISDQRVGPDTQYF
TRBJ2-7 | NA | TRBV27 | CASSFISGVGEQYF
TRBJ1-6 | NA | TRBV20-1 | CSARVNSPLHF
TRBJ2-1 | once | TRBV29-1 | CSATGGRDNEQFF
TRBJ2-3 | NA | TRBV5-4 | CASRSLLGGTDTQYF
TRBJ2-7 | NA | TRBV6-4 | CASSDGAGAPYEQYF
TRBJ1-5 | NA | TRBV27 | CASSFGGAGNQPQHF
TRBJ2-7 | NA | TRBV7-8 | CASSKSGTGGNYEQYF
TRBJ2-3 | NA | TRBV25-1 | CASSPRTTTDTQYF
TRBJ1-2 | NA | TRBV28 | CASSTSDSYGYTF
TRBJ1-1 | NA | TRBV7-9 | CASSPQDHNTEAFF
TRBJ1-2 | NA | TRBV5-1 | CASSPQTGEDGYTF
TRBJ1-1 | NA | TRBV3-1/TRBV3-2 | CASSQNLYMNTEAFF
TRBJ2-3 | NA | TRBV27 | CASSLSEGITDTQYF
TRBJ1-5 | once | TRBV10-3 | CAISEEGDANQPQHF
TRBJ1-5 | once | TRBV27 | CASSRTGEGQPQHF
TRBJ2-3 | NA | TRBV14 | CASSPGTGSTDTQYF
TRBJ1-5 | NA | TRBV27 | CASSLFRGQPQHF
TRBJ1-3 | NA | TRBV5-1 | CASSLIPGQGNTIYF
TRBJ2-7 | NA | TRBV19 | CASGMTGGNEQYF
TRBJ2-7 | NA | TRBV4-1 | CASSQESGLAGSAYEQYF
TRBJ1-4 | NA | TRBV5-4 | CASSLWQSDEKLFF
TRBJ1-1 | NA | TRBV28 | CAGSTEIRAEAFF
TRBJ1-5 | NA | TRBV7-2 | CASSLGRGTFNQPQHF
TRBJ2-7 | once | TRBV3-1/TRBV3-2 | CASSQLAHSYEQYF
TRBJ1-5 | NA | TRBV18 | CASSPRADPLEPQHF
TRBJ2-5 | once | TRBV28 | CASSSAGGKETQYF
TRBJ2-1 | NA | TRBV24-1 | CATSDSQAGSYNEQFF
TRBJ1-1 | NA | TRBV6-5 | CASSYRGAEAFF
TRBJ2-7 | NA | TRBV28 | CASSLGDMGYEQYF
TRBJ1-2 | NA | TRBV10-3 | CAISGGQHYGYTF
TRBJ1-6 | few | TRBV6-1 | CASTTQGSSLHF
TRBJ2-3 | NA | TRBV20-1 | CSAASNTQYF
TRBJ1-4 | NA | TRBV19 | CASSSRGGATNEKLFF
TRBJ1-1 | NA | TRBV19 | CASCLGQANTEAFF
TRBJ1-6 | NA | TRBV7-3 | CASSSGQINSPLHF